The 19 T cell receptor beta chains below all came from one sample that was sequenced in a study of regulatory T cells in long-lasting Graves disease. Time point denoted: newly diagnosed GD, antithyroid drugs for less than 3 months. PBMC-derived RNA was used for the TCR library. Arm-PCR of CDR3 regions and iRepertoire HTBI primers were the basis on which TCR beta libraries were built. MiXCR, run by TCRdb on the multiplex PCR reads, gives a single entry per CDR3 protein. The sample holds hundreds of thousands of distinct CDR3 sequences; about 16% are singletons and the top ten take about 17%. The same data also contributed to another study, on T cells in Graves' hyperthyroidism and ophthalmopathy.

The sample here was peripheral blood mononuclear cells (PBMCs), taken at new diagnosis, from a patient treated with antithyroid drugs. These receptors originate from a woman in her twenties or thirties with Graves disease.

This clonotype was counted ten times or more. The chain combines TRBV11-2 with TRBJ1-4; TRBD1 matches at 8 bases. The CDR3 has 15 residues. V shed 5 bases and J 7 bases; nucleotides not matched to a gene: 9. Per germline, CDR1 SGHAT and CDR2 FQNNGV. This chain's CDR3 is CASSPTDRVSEKLFF. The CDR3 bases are TGTGCCAGCAGCCCGACGGACAGGGTGTCTGAAAAACTGTTTTTT.

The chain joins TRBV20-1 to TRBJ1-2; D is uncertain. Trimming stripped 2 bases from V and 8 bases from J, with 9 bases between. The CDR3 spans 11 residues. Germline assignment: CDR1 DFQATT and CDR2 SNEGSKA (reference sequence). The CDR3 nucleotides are TGCAGTGCTAGATTTCAACCCGGCTACACCTTC. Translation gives CSARFQPGYTF.

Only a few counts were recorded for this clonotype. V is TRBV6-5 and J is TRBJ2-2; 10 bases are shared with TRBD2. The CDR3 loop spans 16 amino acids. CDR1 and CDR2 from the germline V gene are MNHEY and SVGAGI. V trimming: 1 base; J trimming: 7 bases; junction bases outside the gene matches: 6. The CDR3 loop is CASSYFLAGANGELFF. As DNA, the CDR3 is TGTGCCAGCAGTTACTTTCTAGCGGGAGCTAACGGGGAGCTGTTTTTT.

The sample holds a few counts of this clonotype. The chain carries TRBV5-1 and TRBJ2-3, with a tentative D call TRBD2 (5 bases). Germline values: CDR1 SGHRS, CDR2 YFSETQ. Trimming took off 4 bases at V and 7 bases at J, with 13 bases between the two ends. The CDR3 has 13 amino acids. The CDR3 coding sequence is TGCGCCAGCAGCGCGGACCAGCGGTATACGCAGTATTTT. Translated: CASSADQRYTQYF.

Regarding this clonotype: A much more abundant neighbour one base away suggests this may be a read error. The CDR3 DNA follows: TGTGCCAGCAGCTTCGATCCAGCGAATGGGCAGTTCTTC. It yields the protein CASSFDPANGQFF. The chain employs TRBV12-3 or TRBV12-4 and TRBJ2-1, with D hard to call. This CDR3 is 13 amino acids long.

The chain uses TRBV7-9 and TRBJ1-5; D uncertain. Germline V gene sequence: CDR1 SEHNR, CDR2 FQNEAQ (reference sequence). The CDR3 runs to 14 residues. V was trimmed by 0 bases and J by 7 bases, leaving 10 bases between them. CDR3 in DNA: TGTGCCAGCAGCTTAGCGGAGGGAAGGCAGCCCCAGCATTTT. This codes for CASSLAEGRQPQHF. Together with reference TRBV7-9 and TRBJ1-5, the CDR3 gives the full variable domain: DTGVSQNPRHKITKRGQNVTFRCDPISEHNRLYWYRQTLGQGPEFLTYFQNEAQLEKSRLLSDRFSAERPKGSFSTLEIQRTEQGDSAMYLCASSLAEGRQPQHFGDGTRLSIL.

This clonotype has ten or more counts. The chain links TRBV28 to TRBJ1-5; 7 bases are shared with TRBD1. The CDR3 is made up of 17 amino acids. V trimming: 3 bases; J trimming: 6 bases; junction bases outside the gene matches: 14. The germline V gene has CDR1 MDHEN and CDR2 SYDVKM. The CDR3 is CASSFFKADRALQPQHF. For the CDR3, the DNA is TGTGCCAGCAGTTTCTTTAAAGCTGACAGGGCTCTTCAGCCCCAGCATTTT.

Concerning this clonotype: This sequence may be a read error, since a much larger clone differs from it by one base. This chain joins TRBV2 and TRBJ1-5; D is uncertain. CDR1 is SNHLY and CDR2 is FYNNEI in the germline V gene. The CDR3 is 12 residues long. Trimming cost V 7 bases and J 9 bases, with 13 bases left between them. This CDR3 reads CASNSGDRPQHF. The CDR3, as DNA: TGTGCCAGCAACTCTGGGGATCGGCCCCAGCATTTT.

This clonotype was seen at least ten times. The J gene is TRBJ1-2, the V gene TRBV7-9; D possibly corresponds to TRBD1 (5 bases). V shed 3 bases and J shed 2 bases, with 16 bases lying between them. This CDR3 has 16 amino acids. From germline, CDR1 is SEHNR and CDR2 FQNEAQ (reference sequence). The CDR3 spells CASSFSGTEANYGYTF. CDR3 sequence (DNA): TGTGCCAGCAGCTTTTCCGGGACCGAGGCCAACTATGGCTACACCTTC.

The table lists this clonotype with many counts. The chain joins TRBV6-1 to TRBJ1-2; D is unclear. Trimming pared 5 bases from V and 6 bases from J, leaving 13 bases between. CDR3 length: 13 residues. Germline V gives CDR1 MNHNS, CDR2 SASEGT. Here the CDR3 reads CASSQDGTDGYTF. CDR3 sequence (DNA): TGTGCCAGCAGTCAGGACGGCACGGATGGCTACACCTTC.

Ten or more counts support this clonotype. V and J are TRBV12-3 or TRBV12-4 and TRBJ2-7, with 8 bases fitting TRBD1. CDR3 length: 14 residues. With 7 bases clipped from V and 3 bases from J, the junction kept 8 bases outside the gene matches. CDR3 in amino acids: CASNLGTGYYEQYF. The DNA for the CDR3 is TGTGCCAGCAATTTGGGGACAGGATACTACGAGCAGTACTTC.

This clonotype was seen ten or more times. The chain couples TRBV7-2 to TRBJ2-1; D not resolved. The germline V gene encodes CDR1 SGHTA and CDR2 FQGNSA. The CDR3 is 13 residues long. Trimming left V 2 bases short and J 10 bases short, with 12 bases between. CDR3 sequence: CASSLSDLSEQFF. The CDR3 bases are TGTGCCAGCAGCTTATCCGACTTGTCCGAGCAGTTCTTC.

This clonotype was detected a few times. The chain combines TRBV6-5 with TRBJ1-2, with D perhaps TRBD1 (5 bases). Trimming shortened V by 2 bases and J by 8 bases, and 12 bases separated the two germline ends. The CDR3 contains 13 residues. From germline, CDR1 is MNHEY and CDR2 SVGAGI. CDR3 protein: CASSYGGISGYTF. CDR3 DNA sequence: TGTGCCAGCAGTTACGGGGGGATTTCGGGCTACACCTTC.

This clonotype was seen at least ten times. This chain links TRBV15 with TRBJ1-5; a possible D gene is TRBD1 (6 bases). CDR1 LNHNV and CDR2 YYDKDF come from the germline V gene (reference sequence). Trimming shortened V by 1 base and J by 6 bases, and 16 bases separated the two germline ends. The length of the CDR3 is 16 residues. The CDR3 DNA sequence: TGTGCCACCAGCAGAGTATCGGGGGCGCAAGGTCAGCCCCAGCATTTT. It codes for CATSRVSGAQGQPQHF.

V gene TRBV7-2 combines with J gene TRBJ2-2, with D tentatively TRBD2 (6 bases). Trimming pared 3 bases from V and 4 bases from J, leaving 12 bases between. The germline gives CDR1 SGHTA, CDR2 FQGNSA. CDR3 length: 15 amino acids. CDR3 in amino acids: CASSLLATITGELFF. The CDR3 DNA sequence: TGTGCCAGCAGCTTGCTAGCGACCATCACCGGGGAGCTGTTTTTT.

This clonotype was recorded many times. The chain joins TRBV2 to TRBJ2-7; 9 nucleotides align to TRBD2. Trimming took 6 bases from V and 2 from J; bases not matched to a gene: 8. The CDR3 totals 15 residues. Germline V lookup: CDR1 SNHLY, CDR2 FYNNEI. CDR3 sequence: CASSQLAGTTYEQYF. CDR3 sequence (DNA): TGTGCCAGCAGCCAGCTAGCGGGAACGACCTACGAGCAGTACTTC.

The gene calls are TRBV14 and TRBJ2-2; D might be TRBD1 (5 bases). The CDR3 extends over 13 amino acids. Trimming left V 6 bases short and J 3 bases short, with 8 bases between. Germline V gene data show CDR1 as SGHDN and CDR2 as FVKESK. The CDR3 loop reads CASRQEYTGELFF. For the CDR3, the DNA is TGTGCCAGCAGACAGGAGTACACCGGGGAGCTGTTTTTT.

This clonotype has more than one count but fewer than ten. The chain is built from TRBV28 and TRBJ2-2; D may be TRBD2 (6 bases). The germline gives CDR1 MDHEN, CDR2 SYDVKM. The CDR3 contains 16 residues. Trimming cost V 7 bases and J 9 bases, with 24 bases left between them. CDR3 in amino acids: CASISSTYAGRRELFF. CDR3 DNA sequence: TGTGCCAGCATATCCTCCACCTATGCGGGGAGGCGGGAGCTGTTTTTT.

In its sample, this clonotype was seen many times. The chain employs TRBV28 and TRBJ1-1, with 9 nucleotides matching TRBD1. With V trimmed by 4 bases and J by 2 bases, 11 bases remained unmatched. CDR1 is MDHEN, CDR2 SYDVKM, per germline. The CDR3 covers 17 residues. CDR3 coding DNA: TGTGCCAGCAGTTCAATCCGGGACAGGGCCTATAACACTGAAGCTTTCTTT. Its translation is CASSSIRDRAYNTEAFF. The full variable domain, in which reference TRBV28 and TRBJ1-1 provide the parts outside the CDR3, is DVKVTQSSRYLVKRTGEKVFLECVQDMDHENMFWYRQDPGLGLRLIYFSYDVKMKEKGDIPEGYSVSREKKERFSLILESASTNQTSMYLCASSSIRDRAYNTEAFFGQGTRLTVV.